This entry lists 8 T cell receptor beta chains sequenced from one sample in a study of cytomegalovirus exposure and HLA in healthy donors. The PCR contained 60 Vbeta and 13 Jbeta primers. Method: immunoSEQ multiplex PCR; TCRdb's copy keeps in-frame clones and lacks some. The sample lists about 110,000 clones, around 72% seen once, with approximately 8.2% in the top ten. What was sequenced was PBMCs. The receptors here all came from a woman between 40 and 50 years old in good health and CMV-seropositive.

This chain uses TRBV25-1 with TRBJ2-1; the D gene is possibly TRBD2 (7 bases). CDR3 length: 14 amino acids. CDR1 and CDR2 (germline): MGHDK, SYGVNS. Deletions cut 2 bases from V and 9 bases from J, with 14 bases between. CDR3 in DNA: TGTGCCAGCAGTGAACGTTGGGGGGGCGGTGAGCAGTTCTTC. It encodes CASSERWGGGEQFF.

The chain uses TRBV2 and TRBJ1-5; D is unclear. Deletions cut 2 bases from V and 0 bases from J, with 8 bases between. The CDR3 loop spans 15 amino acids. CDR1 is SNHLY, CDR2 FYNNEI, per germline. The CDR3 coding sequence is TGTGCCAGCAGTGAAACCCGGTATAGCAATCAGCCCCAGCATTTT. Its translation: CASSETRYSNQPQHF.

CDR3 sequence reads: CSVENISQGCNTEAFF. The CDR3, as DNA: TGCAGCGTTGAAAATATTTCACAGGGGTGCAATACTGAAGCTTTCTTT. V gene TRBV29-1 combines with J gene TRBJ1-1, with TRBD1 matching over 7 bases. Per germline, CDR1 SQVTM and CDR2 ANQGSEA. J lost 5 bases, V lost 2 bases, and 14 bases had no gene match. CDR3 length: 16 residues.

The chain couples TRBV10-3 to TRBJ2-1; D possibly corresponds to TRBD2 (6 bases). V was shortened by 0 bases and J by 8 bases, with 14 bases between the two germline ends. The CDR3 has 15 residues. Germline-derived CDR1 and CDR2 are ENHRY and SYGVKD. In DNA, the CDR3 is TGTGCCATCAGTGAGTCGGGGACTGGCAAGGATGAGCAGTTCTTC. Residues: CAISESGTGKDEQFF.

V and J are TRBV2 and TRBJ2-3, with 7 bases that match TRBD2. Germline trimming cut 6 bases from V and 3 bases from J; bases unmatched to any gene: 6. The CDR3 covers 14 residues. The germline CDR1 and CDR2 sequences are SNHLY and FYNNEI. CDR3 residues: CASSAGRGTDTQYF. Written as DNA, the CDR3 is TGTGCCAGCAGCGCAGGGAGGGGTACAGATACGCAGTATTTT.

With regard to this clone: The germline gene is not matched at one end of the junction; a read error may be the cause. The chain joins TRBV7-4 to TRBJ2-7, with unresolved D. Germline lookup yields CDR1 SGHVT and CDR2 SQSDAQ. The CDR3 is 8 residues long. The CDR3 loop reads CATLSEFF. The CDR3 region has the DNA TGTGCCACCCTATCGGAGTTCTTC.

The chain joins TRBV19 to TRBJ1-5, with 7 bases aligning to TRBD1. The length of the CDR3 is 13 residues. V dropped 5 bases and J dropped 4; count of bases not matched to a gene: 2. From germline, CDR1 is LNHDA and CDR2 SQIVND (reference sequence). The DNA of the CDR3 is TGTGCCAGTAGTGCGGACAGGAATCAGCCCCAGCATTTT. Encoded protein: CASSADRNQPQHF. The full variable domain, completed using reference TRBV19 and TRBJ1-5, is DGGITQSPKYLFRKEGQNVTLSCEQNLNHDAMYWYRQDPGQGLRLIYYSQIVNDFQKGDIAEGYSVSREKKESFPLTVTSAQKNPTAFYLCASSADRNQPQHFGDGTRLSIL.

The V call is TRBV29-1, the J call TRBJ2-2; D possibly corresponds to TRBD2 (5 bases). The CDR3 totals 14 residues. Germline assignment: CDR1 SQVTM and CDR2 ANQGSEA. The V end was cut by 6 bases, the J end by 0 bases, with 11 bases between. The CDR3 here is CSVRAVANTGELFF. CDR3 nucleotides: TGCAGCGTCCGAGCGGTCGCGAACACCGGGGAGCTGTTTTTT.